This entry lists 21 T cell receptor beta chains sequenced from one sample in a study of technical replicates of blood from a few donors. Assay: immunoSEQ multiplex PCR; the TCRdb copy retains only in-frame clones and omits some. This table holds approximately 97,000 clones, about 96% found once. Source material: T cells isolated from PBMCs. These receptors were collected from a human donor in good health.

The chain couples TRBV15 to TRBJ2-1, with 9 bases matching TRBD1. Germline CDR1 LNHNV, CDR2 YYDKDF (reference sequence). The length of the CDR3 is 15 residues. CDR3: CATLGAGTGFDEQFF. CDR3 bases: TGTGCGACCTTAGGAGCCGGGACAGGGTTCGATGAGCAGTTCTTC.

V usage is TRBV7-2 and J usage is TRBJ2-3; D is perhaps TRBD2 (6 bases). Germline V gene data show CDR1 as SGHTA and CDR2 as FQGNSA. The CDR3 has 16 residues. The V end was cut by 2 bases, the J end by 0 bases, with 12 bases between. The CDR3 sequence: CASSLLAGTSTDTQYF. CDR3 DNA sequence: TGTGCCAGCAGCTTATTGGCGGGAACTAGCACAGATACGCAGTATTTT. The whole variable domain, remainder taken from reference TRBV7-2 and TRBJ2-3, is GAGVSQSPSNKVTEKGKDVELRCDPISGHTALYWYRQSLGQGLEFLIYFQGNSAPDKSGLPSDRFSAERTGGSVSTLTIQRTQQEDSAVYLCASSLLAGTSTDTQYFGPGTRLTVL.

The CDR3 nucleotides read TGCGCCAGCAGCGTCTCCGGGACAGCTGGAAACACCATATATTTT. Encoded protein: CASSVSGTAGNTIYF. The rearrangement links TRBV5-1 to TRBJ1-3; 7 bases align to TRBD1. The CDR3 covers 15 residues. The V gene's germline CDR1 is SGHRS and CDR2 YFSETQ. V lost 4 bases to trimming and J lost 2 bases; unmatched junction nucleotides: 6.

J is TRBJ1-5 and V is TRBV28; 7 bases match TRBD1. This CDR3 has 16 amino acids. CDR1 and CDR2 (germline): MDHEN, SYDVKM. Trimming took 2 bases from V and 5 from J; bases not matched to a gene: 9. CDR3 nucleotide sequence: TGTGCCAGCAGTTTAGTTTCAGGGGGTCTTCATCAGCCCCAGCATTTT. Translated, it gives CASSLVSGGLHQPQHF.

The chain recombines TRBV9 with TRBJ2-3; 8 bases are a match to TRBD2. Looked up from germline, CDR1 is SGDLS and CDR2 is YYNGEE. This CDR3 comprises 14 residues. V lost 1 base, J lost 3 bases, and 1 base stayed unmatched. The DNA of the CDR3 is TGTGCCAGCAGCGTAATAGCGGGAACAGATACGCAGTATTTT. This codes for CASSVIAGTDTQYF.

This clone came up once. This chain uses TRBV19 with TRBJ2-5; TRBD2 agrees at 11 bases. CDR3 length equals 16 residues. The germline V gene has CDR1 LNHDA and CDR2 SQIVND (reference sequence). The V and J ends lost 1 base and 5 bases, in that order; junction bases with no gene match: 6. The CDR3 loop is CASSIGLAGGGETQYF. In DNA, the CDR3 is TGTGCCAGTAGTATAGGGCTAGCGGGAGGAGGGGAGACCCAGTACTTC.

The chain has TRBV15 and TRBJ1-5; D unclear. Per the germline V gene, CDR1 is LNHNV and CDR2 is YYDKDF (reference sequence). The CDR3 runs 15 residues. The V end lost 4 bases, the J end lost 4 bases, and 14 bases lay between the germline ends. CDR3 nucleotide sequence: TGTGCCACCAGCACAACGGGCGGGATAAATCAGCCCCAGCATTTT. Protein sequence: CATSTTGGINQPQHF.

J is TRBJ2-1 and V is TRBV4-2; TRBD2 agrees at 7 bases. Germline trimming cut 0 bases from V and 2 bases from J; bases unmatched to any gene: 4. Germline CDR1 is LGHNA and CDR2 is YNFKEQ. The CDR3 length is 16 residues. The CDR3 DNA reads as TGTGCCAGCAGCCAAGATCCAAGCGGGACCTACAATGAGCAGTTCTTC. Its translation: CASSQDPSGTYNEQFF.

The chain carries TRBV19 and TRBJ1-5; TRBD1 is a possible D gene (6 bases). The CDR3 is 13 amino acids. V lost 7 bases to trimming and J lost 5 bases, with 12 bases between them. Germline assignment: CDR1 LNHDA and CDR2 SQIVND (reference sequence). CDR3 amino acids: CASTRTEYQPQHF. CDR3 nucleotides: TGTGCCAGTACCCGGACAGAGTATCAGCCCCAGCATTTT. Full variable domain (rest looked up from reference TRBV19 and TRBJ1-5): DGGITQSPKYLFRKEGQNVTLSCEQNLNHDAMYWYRQDPGQGLRLIYYSQIVNDFQKGDIAEGYSVSREKKESFPLTVTSAQKNPTAFYLCASTRTEYQPQHFGDGTRLSIL.

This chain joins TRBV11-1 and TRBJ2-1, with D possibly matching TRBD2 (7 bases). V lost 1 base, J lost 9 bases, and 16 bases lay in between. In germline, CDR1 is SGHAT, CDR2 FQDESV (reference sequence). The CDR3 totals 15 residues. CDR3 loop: CASSLEGGNIGEQFF. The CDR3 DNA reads TGTGCCAGCAGCTTAGAGGGGGGGAATATCGGTGAGCAGTTCTTC.

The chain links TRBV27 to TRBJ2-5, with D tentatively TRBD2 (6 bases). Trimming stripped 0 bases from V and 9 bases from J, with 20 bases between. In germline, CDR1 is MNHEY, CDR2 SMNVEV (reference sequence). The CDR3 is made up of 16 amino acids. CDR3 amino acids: CASSLSETRAPLAQYF. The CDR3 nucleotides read TGTGCCAGCAGTTTATCGGAGACTAGGGCACCGTTGGCCCAGTACTTC.

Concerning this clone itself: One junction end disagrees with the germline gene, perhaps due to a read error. DNA of the CDR3: TGTGCTAGCAGCTTCGGGACAGGGTTTAATGAAAAACTGTTTTTT. Translation: CASSFGTGFNEKLFF. The chain has TRBV7-7 and TRBJ1-4, with 9 bases aligning to TRBD1. Germline CDR1 SSHAT, CDR2 FNYEAQ (reference sequence). This CDR3 is 15 amino acids long.

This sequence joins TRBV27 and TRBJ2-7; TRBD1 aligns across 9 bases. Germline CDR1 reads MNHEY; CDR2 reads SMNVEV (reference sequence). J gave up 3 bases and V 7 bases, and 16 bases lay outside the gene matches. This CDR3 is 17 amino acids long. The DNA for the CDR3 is TGTGCCAGCATGAATGACAAAAGGACAGGGGATCACTACGAGCAGTACTTC. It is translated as CASMNDKRTGDHYEQYF.

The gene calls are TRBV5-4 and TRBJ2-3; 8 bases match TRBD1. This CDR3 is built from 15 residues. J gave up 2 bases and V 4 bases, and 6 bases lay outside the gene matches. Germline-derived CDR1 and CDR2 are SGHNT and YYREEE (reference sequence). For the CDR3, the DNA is TGTGCCAGCAGCCGGGACAGGCGAAACACAGATACGCAGTATTTT. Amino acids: CASSRDRRNTDTQYF.

Written as DNA, the CDR3 is TGTGCCAGCAGCTTGACCAGGGGGCATGAAAAACTGTTTTTT. Protein: CASSLTRGHEKLFF. The rearrangement links TRBV11-2 to TRBJ1-4, with TRBD1 matching 8 bases. Germline V lookup: CDR1 SGHAT, CDR2 FQNNGV. CDR3 length: 14 residues. V lost 3 bases and J lost 6; bases outside the gene matches: 3.

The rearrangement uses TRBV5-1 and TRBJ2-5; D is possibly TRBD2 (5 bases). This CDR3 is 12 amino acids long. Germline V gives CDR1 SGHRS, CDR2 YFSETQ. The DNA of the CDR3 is TGCGTCACCCGAGACTATTCGGAGACCCAGTACTTC. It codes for CVTRDYSETQYF. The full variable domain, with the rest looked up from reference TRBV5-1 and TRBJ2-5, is KAGVTQTPRYLIKTRGQQVTLSCSPISGHRSVSWYQQTPGQGLQFLFEYFSETQRNKGNFPGRFSGRQFSNSRSEMNVSTLELGDSALYLCVTRDYSETQYFGPGTRLLVL.

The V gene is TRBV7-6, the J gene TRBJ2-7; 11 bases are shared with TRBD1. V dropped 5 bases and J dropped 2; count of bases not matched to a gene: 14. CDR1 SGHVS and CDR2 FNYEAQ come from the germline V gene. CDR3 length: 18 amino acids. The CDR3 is CASSLGGRGQGVTYEQYF. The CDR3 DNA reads TGTGCCAGCAGCCTCGGGGGTAGGGGACAGGGGGTTACCTACGAGCAGTACTTC.

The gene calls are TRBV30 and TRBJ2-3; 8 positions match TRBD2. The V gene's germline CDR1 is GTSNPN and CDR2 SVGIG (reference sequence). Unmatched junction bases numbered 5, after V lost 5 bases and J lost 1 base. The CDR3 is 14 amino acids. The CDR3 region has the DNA TGTGCCTGGGAAAGCGGGAGCGGCACAGATACGCAGTATTTT. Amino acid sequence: CAWESGSGTDTQYF.

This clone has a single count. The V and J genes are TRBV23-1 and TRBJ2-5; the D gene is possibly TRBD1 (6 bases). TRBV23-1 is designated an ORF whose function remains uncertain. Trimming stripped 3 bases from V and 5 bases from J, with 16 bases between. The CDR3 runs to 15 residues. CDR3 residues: CASSQGIQGKETQYF. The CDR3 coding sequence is TGCGCCAGCAGTCAGGGGATACAGGGAAAGGAGACCCAGTACTTC.

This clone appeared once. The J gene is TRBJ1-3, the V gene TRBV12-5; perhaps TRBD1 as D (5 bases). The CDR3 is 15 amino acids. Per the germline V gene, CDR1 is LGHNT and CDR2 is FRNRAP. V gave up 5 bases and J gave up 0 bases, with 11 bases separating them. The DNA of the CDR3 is TGTGCTAGTGGTCCTGACAGAGGCTCTGGAAACACCATATATTTT. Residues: CASGPDRGSGNTIYF.

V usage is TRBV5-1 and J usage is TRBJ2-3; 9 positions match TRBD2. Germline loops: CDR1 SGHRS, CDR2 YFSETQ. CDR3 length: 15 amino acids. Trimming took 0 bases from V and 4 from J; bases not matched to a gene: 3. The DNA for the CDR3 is TGCGCCAGCAGCTTGGTAGCGGGAGCGGCAGATACGCAGTATTTT. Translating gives CASSLVAGAADTQYF.